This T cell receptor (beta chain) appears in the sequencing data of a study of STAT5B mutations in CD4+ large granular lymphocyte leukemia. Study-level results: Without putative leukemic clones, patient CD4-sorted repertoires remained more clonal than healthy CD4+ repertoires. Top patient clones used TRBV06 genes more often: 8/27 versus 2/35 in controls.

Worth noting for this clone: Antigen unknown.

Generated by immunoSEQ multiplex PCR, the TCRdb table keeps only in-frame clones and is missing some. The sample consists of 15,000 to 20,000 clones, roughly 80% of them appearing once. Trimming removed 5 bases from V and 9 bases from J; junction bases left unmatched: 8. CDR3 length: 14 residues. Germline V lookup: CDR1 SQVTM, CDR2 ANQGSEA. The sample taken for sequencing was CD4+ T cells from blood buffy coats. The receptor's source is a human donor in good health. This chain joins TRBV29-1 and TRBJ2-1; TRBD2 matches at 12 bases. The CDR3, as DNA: TGCAGCGTTTACGGACTAGCGGGATATGGTGAGCAGTTCTTC. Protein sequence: CSVYGLAGYGEQFF.